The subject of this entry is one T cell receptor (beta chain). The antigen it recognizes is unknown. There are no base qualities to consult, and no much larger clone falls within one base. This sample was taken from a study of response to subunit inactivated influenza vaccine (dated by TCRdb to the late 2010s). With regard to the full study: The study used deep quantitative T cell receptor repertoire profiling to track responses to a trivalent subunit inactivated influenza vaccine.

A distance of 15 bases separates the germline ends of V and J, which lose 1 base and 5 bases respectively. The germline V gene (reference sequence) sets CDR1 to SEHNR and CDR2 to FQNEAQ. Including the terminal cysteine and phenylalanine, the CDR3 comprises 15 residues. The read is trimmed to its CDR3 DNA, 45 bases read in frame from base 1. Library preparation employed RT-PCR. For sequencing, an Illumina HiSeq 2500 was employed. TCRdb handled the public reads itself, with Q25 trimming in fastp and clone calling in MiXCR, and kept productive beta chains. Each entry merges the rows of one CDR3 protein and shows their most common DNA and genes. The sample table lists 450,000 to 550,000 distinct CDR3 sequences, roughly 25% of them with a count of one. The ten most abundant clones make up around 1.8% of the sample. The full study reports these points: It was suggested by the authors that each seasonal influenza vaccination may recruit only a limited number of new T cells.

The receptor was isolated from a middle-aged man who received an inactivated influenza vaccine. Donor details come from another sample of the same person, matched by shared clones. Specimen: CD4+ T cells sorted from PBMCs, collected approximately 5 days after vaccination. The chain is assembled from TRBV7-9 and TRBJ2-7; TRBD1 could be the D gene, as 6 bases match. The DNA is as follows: TGTGCCAGCAGCTTAGGCGTACAGGGATTCAACGAGCAGTACTTC. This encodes CASSLGVQGFNEQYF.